The 24 T cell receptor beta chains given below trace back to one sample, sequenced in a study of blood T cell repertoires in COVID-19. Sequenced by immunoSEQ multiplex PCR; TCRdb stores in-frame clones only, minus some. This table holds about 170,000 clones, roughly 84% found once. Sequencing was performed on peripheral blood. The receptor set was obtained from a woman aged 65 to 85 with COVID-19, enrolled during active disease.

CDR3 in amino acids: CASSQDGSGPGIRTQYF. Here the CDR3 DNA reads TGCGCCAGCAGCCAAGATGGTAGCGGGCCCGGGATTAGGACGCAGTATTTT. The V and J genes are TRBV4-1 and TRBJ2-3; 7 bases are a match to TRBD2. Germline CDR1 MGHRA, CDR2 YSYEKL. This CDR3 spans 17 amino acids. Losses at the gene ends were 0 bases for V and 9 bases for J; bases not matched to a gene: 15.

The J gene is TRBJ1-1, the V gene TRBV20-1, with a possible D match to TRBD1 (5 bases). Germline V gives CDR1 DFQATT, CDR2 SNEGSKA (reference sequence). Trimming removed 5 bases from V and 7 bases from J, with 11 bases in between. This CDR3 spans 11 amino acids. CDR3 bases: TGCAGTGCTCTGAGGGGAGGTGAAGCTTTCTTT. Its protein product is CSALRGGEAFF.

The gene calls are TRBV6-5 and TRBJ2-1, with TRBD2 matching 9 bases. The CDR3 sequence is 14 residues long. Per germline, CDR1 MNHEY and CDR2 SVGAGI. V was clipped by 5 bases and J by 6 bases; unmatched bases: 5. The CDR3 DNA reads as TGTGCCAGCAGTCCCAGCGGGGGGTTCAATGAGCAGTTCTTC. It translates to CASSPSGGFNEQFF.

The V call is TRBV7-2, the J call TRBJ2-1, with a weak D call TRBD1 (5 bases). Germline assignment: CDR1 SGHTA and CDR2 FQGNSA. Between the trimmed V and J ends, which lost 2 bases and 9 bases, there was a span of 8 bases. This CDR3 comprises 12 residues. The chain's CDR3 is CASSLYQGEQFF. DNA for the CDR3: TGTGCCAGCAGCTTATATCAGGGTGAGCAGTTCTTC.

V usage is TRBV4-1 and J usage is TRBJ2-7; D is unclear. Germline V gene lookup returns CDR1 MGHRA and CDR2 YSYEKL. CDR3 length equals 15 residues. The V and J ends lost 2 bases and 4 bases respectively, with 15 bases between them. CDR3 amino acids: CASSQRSTSLYEQYF. As DNA, the CDR3 is TGCGCCAGCAGCCAAAGGTCGACATCCCTATACGAGCAGTACTTC.

The gene calls are TRBV20-1 and TRBJ2-1, with no clear D. Germline V gene sequence: CDR1 DFQATT, CDR2 SNEGSKA (reference sequence). The V gene lost 3 bases and the J gene lost 0 bases, with 12 bases spanning the gap. The CDR3 loop spans 15 amino acids. CDR3 in DNA: TGCAGTGCTAGTGATTCAAAGAGCTCCTACAATGAGCAGTTCTTC. Translating it yields CSASDSKSSYNEQFF.

This clone was found a few times. The chain links TRBV5-6 to TRBJ1-1; 8 nucleotides line up with TRBD1. The trim removed 2 bases at V and 1 base at J, leaving 4 bases unmatched. This CDR3 is 15 amino acids long. Germline V gives CDR1 SGHDT, CDR2 YYEEEE. CDR3: CASSLSDRANTEAFF. CDR3 DNA sequence: TGTGCCAGCAGCTTATCGGACAGGGCGAACACTGAAGCTTTCTTT.

The chain links TRBV7-9 to TRBJ2-7; D is perhaps TRBD2 (5 bases). The length of the CDR3 is 14 residues. Trimming pared 5 bases from V and 3 bases from J, leaving 14 bases between. Germline V gene sequence: CDR1 SEHNR, CDR2 FQNEAQ (reference sequence). The CDR3 loop is CASSPMDFVYEQYF. The CDR3 region has the DNA TGTGCCAGCAGCCCAATGGACTTTGTCTACGAGCAGTACTTC.

The chain recombines TRBV14 with TRBJ1-2, with no clear D. CDR1 is SGHDN and CDR2 is FVKESK in the germline V gene. V lost 2 bases, J lost 7 bases, and 11 bases lay in between. There are 13 residues in the CDR3. CDR3 DNA: TGTGCCAGCAGCCAAATCCAGACAACTGGCTACACCTTC. The encoded protein is CASSQIQTTGYTF.

This sequence joins TRBV6-2 or TRBV6-3 and TRBJ1-1; TRBD1 aligns across 7 bases. This CDR3 region has 16 residues. Per germline, CDR1 MNHEY and CDR2 SVGEGT. With V trimmed by 6 bases and J by 0 bases, 10 bases remained unmatched. The chain's CDR3 is CASSNTGQPMNTEAFF. The CDR3 nucleotides are TGTGCCAGCAGCAACACGGGACAGCCTATGAACACTGAAGCTTTCTTT.

The rearrangement uses TRBV7-2 and TRBJ1-5; TRBD1 matches 11 bases. With V trimmed by 1 base and J by 11 bases, 4 bases remained unmatched. The CDR3 sequence is 14 residues long. Per germline, CDR1 SGHTA and CDR2 FQGNSA. The CDR3 region is CASSLGTGGSSQHF. The CDR3 coding sequence is TGTGCCAGCAGCTTAGGGACAGGGGGCTCGTCCCAGCATTTT.

This clone has a single count. V gene TRBV29-1 combines with J gene TRBJ2-6; the D gene is possibly TRBD1 (5 bases). V lost 4 bases to trimming and J lost 0 bases, with 7 bases between them. CDR3 length equals 14 residues. The germline V gene has CDR1 SQVTM and CDR2 ANQGSEA. In DNA, the CDR3 is TGCAGCGTTGCGGACACCTCTGGGGCCAACGTCCTGACTTTC. Its translation: CSVADTSGANVLTF. Filled out from reference TRBV29-1 and TRBJ2-6, the complete variable domain reads SAVISQKPSRDICQRGTSLTIQCQVDSQVTMMFWYRQQPGQSLTLIATANQGSEATYESGFVIDKFPISRPNLTFSTLTVSNMSPEDSSIYLCSVADTSGANVLTFGAGSRLTVL.

This rearrangement joins TRBV7-3 to TRBJ2-2, with D hard to call. The V and J ends lost 1 base and 1 base respectively, with 7 bases between them. The CDR3 spans 15 residues. Germline V gene data show CDR1 as SGHTA and CDR2 as FQGTGA. The CDR3 spells CASSLIAGNTGELFF. CDR3 DNA sequence: TGTGCCAGCAGCTTAATTGCAGGGAACACCGGGGAGCTGTTTTTT.

The chain recombines TRBV11-2 with TRBJ2-5; D gene uncertain. Germline lookup yields CDR1 SGHAT and CDR2 FQNNGV. The V end lost 1 base, the J end lost 5 bases, and 11 bases lay between the germline ends. CDR3 length equals 14 residues. CDR3 nucleotides: TGTGCCAGCAGCTTAGGCCCCTCTCGGGAGACCCAGTACTTC. Translation gives CASSLGPSRETQYF.

This clone was seen ten or more times. This chain joins TRBV28 and TRBJ2-1; weak D call: TRBD1 (6 bases). This CDR3 has 14 residues. Trimming took 7 bases from V and 4 from J, leaving 14 bases between them. CDR1 is MDHEN and CDR2 is SYDVKM in the germline V gene. CDR3 amino acids: CASTPGVIYNEQFF. The CDR3 coding sequence is TGTGCCAGCACTCCAGGGGTCATTTACAATGAGCAGTTCTTC.

CDR3 nucleotide sequence: TGTGCCAGCAGTTTGACTAGCAGGAAAGAGACCCAGTACTTC. It is translated as CASSLTSRKETQYF. The gene calls are TRBV9 and TRBJ2-5; 7 bases align to TRBD2. CDR1 is SGDLS and CDR2 is YYNGEE in the germline V gene. This CDR3 is 14 amino acids long. After removal of 5 bases from V and 3 bases from J, the junction contained 7 bases not matched to a gene.

This sequence joins TRBV28 and TRBJ1-2; TRBD1 might be the D (6 bases). V was pared by 5 bases and J by 3 bases, with 10 bases between. Germline V CDR1 and CDR2: MDHEN, SYDVKM. The CDR3 is 13 amino acids. Written as DNA, the CDR3 is TGTGCCAGCAGTCTGGGGGCAGACTATGGCTACACCTTC. This encodes CASSLGADYGYTF.

The chain carries TRBV20-1 and TRBJ2-1; 12 bases are shared with TRBD2. V lost 3 bases to trimming and J lost 3 bases; unmatched junction nucleotides: 9. Germline CDR1 and CDR2: DFQATT and SNEGSKA (reference sequence). CDR3 length: 17 residues. The CDR3 reads CSASKTSGGLNYNEQFF. CDR3 sequence (DNA): TGCAGTGCTAGTAAGACTAGCGGGGGTTTAAACTACAATGAGCAGTTCTTC.

The rearrangement uses TRBV7-2 and TRBJ2-3; D unresolved. This CDR3 contains 15 residues. Germline values: CDR1 SGHTA, CDR2 FQGNSA. With 5 bases removed from V and 5 bases from J, the gap between germline ends came to 17 bases. In DNA, the CDR3 is TGTGCCAGCAGCCCTCGGCGGAAGTCCCAAGATACGCAGTATTTT. Translation: CASSPRRKSQDTQYF.

V gene TRBV15 combines with J gene TRBJ2-5; a weak D match, TRBD2 (6 bases). The V gene lost 0 bases and the J gene lost 3 bases, with 11 bases spanning the gap. This CDR3 has 15 amino acids. Germline-derived CDR1 and CDR2 are LNHNV and YYDKDF (reference sequence). The CDR3 here is CATSRDLASEETQYF. The CDR3 bases are TGTGCCACCAGCAGAGATTTGGCTAGCGAAGAGACCCAGTACTTC.

Here the CDR3 reads CASSSPTLARDGYTF. DNA for the CDR3: TGTGCCAGCAGTTCTCCGACTCTCGCCAGGGATGGCTACACCTTC. The rearrangement links TRBV28 to TRBJ1-2; tentative D call: TRBD1 (5 bases). Germline CDR1 reads MDHEN; CDR2 reads SYDVKM. CDR3 length equals 15 residues. With 4 bases removed from V and 6 bases from J, the gap between germline ends came to 18 bases.

The chain uses TRBV24-1 and TRBJ1-2; 9 bases map to TRBD1. Unmatched junction bases numbered 15, after V lost 4 bases and J lost 7 bases. The CDR3 length is 17 residues. Germline CDR1 reads KGHDR; CDR2 reads SFDVKD. The CDR3 reads CATSDPTGGSLWTGYTF. CDR3 coding DNA: TGTGCCACCAGTGACCCAACAGGGGGCTCCCTTTGGACTGGCTACACCTTC.

The rearrangement joins TRBV27 to TRBJ1-5, with TRBD1 matching over 7 bases. Losses at the gene ends were 4 bases for V and 7 bases for J; bases not matched to a gene: 7. This CDR3 contains 14 residues. Germline V gene data show CDR1 as MNHEY and CDR2 as SMNVEV (reference sequence). The CDR3, as DNA: TGTGCCAGCAGTTCCTTCAGGGGGGACCAGCCCCAGCATTTT. It translates to CASSSFRGDQPQHF.

The gene calls are TRBV9 and TRBJ2-1, with D perhaps TRBD1 (6 bases). The V and J ends lost 4 bases and 0 bases respectively, with 23 bases between them. The germline V gene has CDR1 SGDLS and CDR2 YYNGEE. The CDR3 sequence is 19 residues long. The CDR3 sequence is CASSYTRETGPASYNEQFF. The CDR3 DNA reads TGTGCCAGCAGCTACACCCGAGAAACAGGGCCTGCCTCCTACAATGAGCAGTTCTTC.